Below are 13 T cell receptor beta chains sequenced from a single sample in a study of blood T cell repertoires in COVID-19 (dated by TCRdb to 2020 to 2022). Library preparation was by the immunoSEQ multiplex PCR assay. TCRdb took over this immuneACCESS table, retaining in-frame rearrangements with V and J assigned. Such tables are incomplete; in checked studies, under half of the missing clones stem from an unresolved V gene, and the remainder is unexplained. The sample table shows around 95,000 clones, and 90% are seen once. The ten most abundant clones make up around 5.1% of the sample. Sequencing input: peripheral blood. Receptors were obtained from a man aged 50 to 59 with acute or convalescent COVID-19.

The chain uses TRBV7-2 and TRBJ1-1; 9 bases fit TRBD1. V shed 3 bases and J 5 bases; nucleotides not matched to a gene: 4. The CDR3 totals 14 residues. Germline CDR1 reads SGHTA; CDR2 reads FQGNSA. CDR3 DNA: TGTGCCAGCAGCTTGGGACAGGGAAGGACTGAAGCTTTCTTT. It yields the protein CASSLGQGRTEAFF.

This clone appeared a few times. This chain uses TRBV9 with TRBJ1-2, with 10 bases lining up with TRBD1. The CDR3 is 16 amino acids. Germline lookup yields CDR1 SGDLS and CDR2 YYNGEE. V dropped 0 bases and J dropped 4; count of bases not matched to a gene: 6. The CDR3 here is CASSVDGRTGGYGYTF. DNA for the CDR3: TGTGCCAGCAGCGTAGATGGAAGGACAGGGGGCTATGGCTACACCTTC. Looking up the rest from reference TRBV9 and TRBJ1-2 gives the full variable domain: DSGVTQTPKHLITATGQRVTLRCSPRSGDLSVYWYQQSLDQGLQFLIQYYNGEERAKGNILERFSAQQFPDLHSELNLSSLELGDSALYFCASSVDGRTGGYGYTFGSGTRLTVV.

Only a few counts were recorded for this clone. The V call is TRBV12-3 or TRBV12-4, the J call TRBJ1-3; D not certain. The length of the CDR3 is 11 residues. V dropped 6 bases and J dropped 10 bases, with 10 bases sitting between them. The CDR3 loop is CASSYHPTIYF. In DNA form, the CDR3 reads TGTGCCAGCAGCTACCACCCGACCATATATTTT.

The chain joins TRBV7-9 to TRBJ1-1; D is possibly TRBD1 (6 bases). Between the trimmed V and J ends, which lost 2 bases and 3 bases, there was a span of 7 bases. The CDR3 extends over 13 amino acids. Germline values: CDR1 SEHNR, CDR2 FQNEAQ (reference sequence). The CDR3 DNA is TGTGCCAGCAGCTTACCAGGGGACACTGAAGCTTTCTTT. Protein product: CASSLPGDTEAFF.

This clone came up once. The rearrangement links TRBV4-3 to TRBJ2-7; D call uncertain. V lost 1 base to trimming and J lost 2 bases, with 15 bases between them. CDR3 length: 16 residues. Germline loops: CDR1 LGHNA, CDR2 YSLEER. In DNA, the CDR3 is TGCGCCAGCAGCCAAGGAATGCAGATACCGACCTACGAGCAGTACTTC. It encodes CASSQGMQIPTYEQYF.

The chain recombines TRBV11-2 with TRBJ2-7, with 7 bases aligning to TRBD1. Germline V gives CDR1 SGHAT, CDR2 FQNNGV. Losses at the gene ends were 4 bases for V and 5 bases for J; bases not matched to a gene: 23. The CDR3 loop spans 19 amino acids. The CDR3 here is CASSSTGTLGRTFLDEQYF. CDR3 bases: TGTGCCAGCAGCTCGACAGGGACCCTCGGGCGGACCTTTCTGGACGAGCAGTACTTC.

V gene TRBV20-1 combines with J gene TRBJ2-7; no clear D. V dropped 0 bases and J dropped 3 bases, with 3 bases sitting between them. The CDR3 has 11 amino acids. From germline, CDR1 is DFQATT and CDR2 SNEGSKA (reference sequence). The CDR3 DNA reads TGCAGTGCTAGAGATTACTACGAGCAGTACTTC. This encodes CSARDYYEQYF.

The chain has TRBV6-6 and TRBJ1-6, with D possibly being TRBD1 (5 bases). The CDR3 has 14 residues. In germline, CDR1 is MNHNY, CDR2 SVGAGI (reference sequence). V gave up 2 bases and J gave up 9 bases, with 11 bases separating them. In DNA, the CDR3 is TGTGCCAGCAGTTACATGCAGGGAGGTTCACCCCTCCACTTT. It encodes CASSYMQGGSPLHF.

The chain couples TRBV28 to TRBJ2-7, with TRBD2 as a possible D gene (5 bases). The V end lost 4 bases, the J end lost 7 bases, and 23 bases lay between the germline ends. The CDR3 extends over 16 amino acids. Germline V CDR1 and CDR2: MDHEN, SYDVKM. As DNA, the CDR3 is TGTGCCAGCAGTTCTCCCCTACGCGGGTCGGCGGGTGAGCAGTACTTC. Translating it yields CASSSPLRGSAGEQYF.

This chain uses TRBV10-2 with TRBJ2-7; no clear D gene. The V gene's germline CDR1 is WSHSY and CDR2 SAAADI. The CDR3 runs 11 residues. V shed 6 bases and J shed 3 bases, with 6 bases lying between them. This CDR3 reads CASRLSYEQYF. CDR3 sequence (DNA): TGCGCCAGCAGGCTAAGCTACGAGCAGTACTTC.

In this sample, this clone turned up once. J is TRBJ2-3 and V is TRBV19; tentative D call: TRBD2 (6 bases). This CDR3 has 15 residues. Trimming pared 3 bases from V and 5 bases from J, leaving 15 bases between. Per germline, CDR1 LNHDA and CDR2 SQIVND (reference sequence). CDR3 coding DNA: TGTGCCAGTAGTATCGGGTGGGAGGCGGGAGATACGCAGTATTTT. Translated: CASSIGWEAGDTQYF. Using reference TRBV19 and TRBJ2-3 for the parts outside the CDR3, the full variable domain is DGGITQSPKYLFRKEGQNVTLSCEQNLNHDAMYWYRQDPGQGLRLIYYSQIVNDFQKGDIAEGYSVSREKKESFPLTVTSAQKNPTAFYLCASSIGWEAGDTQYFGPGTRLTVL.

This clone has a handful of counts. The chain recombines TRBV14 with TRBJ2-2, with 7 positions matching TRBD1. Trimming at V came to 5 bases and at J to 3 bases, leaving 9 bases not matched to a gene. The length of the CDR3 is 16 residues. The germline V gene has CDR1 SGHDN and CDR2 FVKESK. As DNA, the CDR3 is TGTGCCAGCAGCTCAGTAGCACAGGGGTACACCGGGGAGCTGTTTTTT. The encoded protein is CASSSVAQGYTGELFF.

This chain uses TRBV18 with TRBJ1-6; 10 bases line up with TRBD1. Germline V CDR1 and CDR2: KGHSH, LQKENI. The CDR3 loop spans 17 amino acids. With 3 bases clipped from V and 6 bases from J, the junction kept 8 bases outside the gene matches. In DNA, the CDR3 is TGTGCCAGCTCACCGCAAGGGACAGGGGATTTTAATTCACCCCTCCACTTT. It yields the protein CASSPQGTGDFNSPLHF.